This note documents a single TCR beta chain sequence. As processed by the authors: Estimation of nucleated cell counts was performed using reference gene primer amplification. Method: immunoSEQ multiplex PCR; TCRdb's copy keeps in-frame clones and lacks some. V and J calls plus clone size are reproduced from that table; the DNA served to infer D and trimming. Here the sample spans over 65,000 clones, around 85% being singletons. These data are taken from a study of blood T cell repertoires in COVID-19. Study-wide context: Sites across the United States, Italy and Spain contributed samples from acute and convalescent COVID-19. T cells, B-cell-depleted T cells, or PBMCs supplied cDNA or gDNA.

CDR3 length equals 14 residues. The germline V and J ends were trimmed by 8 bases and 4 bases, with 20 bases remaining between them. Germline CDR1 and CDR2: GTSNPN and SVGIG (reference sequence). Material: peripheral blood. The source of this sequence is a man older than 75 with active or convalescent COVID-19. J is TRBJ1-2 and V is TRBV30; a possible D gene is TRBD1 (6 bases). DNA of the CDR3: TGTGCCCTTGAGGGGGGGGCCCTGTCCTATGGCTACACCTTC. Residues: CALEGGALSYGYTF.